This TCR beta chain was found in a study of early T cells in non-severe SARS-CoV-2 infection. Looked up from germline, CDR1 is SGHRS and CDR2 is YFSETQ. The length of the CDR3 is 14 residues. Between the trimmed V and J ends, which lost 1 base and 6 bases, there was a span of 11 bases. Attached unique molecular identifiers marked individual cDNA molecules. TCRdb re-analysed the 5' RACE reads in MiXCR, keeping a single row per CDR3 protein. The sample has 80,000 to 100,000 distinct CDR3 sequences, around 13% seen once. The chain links TRBV5-1 to TRBJ1-5; TRBD1 might be the D (6 bases). This TCR came from an adult who was a healthcare worker with PCR-confirmed SARS-CoV-2 infection or an uninfected control (not recorded which). The specimen sequenced was whole blood. The CDR3 sequence is CASSLSSGAQPQHF. The CDR3 DNA sequence: TGCGCCAGCAGCTTGTCATCAGGGGCTCAGCCCCAGCATTTT.